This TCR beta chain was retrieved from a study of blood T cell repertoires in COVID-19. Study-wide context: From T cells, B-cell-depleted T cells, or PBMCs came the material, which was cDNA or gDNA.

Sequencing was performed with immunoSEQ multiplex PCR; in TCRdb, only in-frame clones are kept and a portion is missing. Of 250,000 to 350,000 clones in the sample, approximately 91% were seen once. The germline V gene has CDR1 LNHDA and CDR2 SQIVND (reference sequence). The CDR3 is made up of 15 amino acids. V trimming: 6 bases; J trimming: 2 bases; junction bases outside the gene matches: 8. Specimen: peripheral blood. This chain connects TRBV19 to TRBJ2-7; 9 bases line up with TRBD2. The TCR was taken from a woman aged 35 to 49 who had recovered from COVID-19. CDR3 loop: CASSPNAGGPYEQYF. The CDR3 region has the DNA TGTGCCAGTAGCCCAAATGCGGGGGGGCCCTACGAGCAGTACTTC.